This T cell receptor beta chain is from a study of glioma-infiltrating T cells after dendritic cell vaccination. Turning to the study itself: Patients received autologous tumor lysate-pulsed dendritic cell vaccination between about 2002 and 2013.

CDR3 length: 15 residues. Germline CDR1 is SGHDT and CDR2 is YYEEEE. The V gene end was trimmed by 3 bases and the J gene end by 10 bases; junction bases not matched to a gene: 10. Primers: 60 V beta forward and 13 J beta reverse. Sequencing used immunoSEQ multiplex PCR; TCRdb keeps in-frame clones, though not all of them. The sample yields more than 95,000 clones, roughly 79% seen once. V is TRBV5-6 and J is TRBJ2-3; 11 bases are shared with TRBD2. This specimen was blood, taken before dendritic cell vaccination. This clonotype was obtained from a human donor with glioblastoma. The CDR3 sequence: CASSWDLLAGGPQYF. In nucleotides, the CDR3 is TGTGCCAGCAGCTGGGACCTCCTAGCGGGGGGTCCGCAGTATTTT. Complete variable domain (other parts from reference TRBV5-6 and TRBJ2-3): DAGVTQSPTHLIKTRGQQVTLRCSPKSGHDTVSWYQQALGQGPQFIFQYYEEEERQRGNFPDRFSGHQFPNYSSELNVNALLLGDSALYLCASSWDLLAGGPQYFGPGTRLTVL.